Each of the 29 T cell receptor beta chains below was sequenced from the same sample in a study of cytomegalovirus exposure and HLA in healthy donors. Profiled with immunoSEQ multiplex PCR; TCRdb holds only in-frame clones, not every one. The sample has roughly 200,000 clones; about 89% are singletons. The sample was PBMCs. The receptors stem from a man younger than 40 in good health and CMV-seropositive.

This rearrangement joins TRBV10-2 to TRBJ2-5, with 9 bases matching TRBD2. Germline trimming cut 0 bases from V and 5 bases from J; bases unmatched to any gene: 13. Germline CDR1 WSHSY, CDR2 SAAADI. CDR3 length equals 18 residues. Here the CDR3 reads CASSESTRASGAHETQYF. The CDR3 nucleotides read TGCGCCAGCAGTGAGTCGACCAGAGCTAGCGGGGCCCATGAGACCCAGTACTTC.

The chain couples TRBV11-2 to TRBJ2-1, with 7 bases matching TRBD2. CDR1 is SGHAT, CDR2 FQNNGV, per germline. V lost 5 bases, J lost 4 bases, and 8 bases stayed unmatched. This CDR3 is built from 15 residues. The CDR3 sequence is CASSQPRGSYNEQFF. CDR3 DNA sequence: TGTGCCAGCAGCCAACCTCGCGGGAGTTACAATGAGCAGTTCTTC.

The CDR3 reads CASDRGAEGYTF. The CDR3 DNA is TGTGCCAGCGATCGGGGCGCGGAGGGCTACACCTTC. The rearrangement uses TRBV2 and TRBJ1-2, with D tentatively TRBD1 (5 bases). Germline CDR1 SNHLY, CDR2 FYNNEI. Trimming took 8 bases from V and 8 from J, leaving 15 bases between them. CDR3 length equals 12 residues.

The rearrangement links TRBV6-5 to TRBJ2-7, with D perhaps being TRBD1 or TRBD2 (5 bases each). V was trimmed by 2 bases and J by 3 bases, leaving 11 bases between them. Looked up from germline, CDR1 is MNHEY and CDR2 is SVGAGI. This CDR3 spans 14 amino acids. Here the CDR3 DNA reads TGTGCCAGCAGTTACGAAGGGGAGAGCTACGAGCAGTACTTC. Translating it yields CASSYEGESYEQYF.

The CDR3 loop is CASKWTSGADTQYF. CDR3 DNA: TGTGCCAGCAAATGGACTAGCGGGGCAGATACGCAGTATTTT. The chain has TRBV2 and TRBJ2-3; 12 bases match TRBD2. Trimming took 7 bases from V and 4 from J; bases not matched to a gene: 3. This CDR3 region has 14 residues. CDR1 and CDR2 from the germline V gene are SNHLY and FYNNEI.

The chain combines TRBV19 with TRBJ1-2, with 7 bases aligning to TRBD1. The V gene end was trimmed by 7 bases and the J gene end by 4 bases; junction bases not matched to a gene: 9. Germline assignment: CDR1 LNHDA and CDR2 SQIVND (reference sequence). The CDR3 spans 14 residues. CDR3 coding DNA: TGTGCCAGTACCATTGGGAGGGGGCTCTATGGCTACACCTTC. This sequence encodes CASTIGRGLYGYTF.

This chain connects TRBV5-8 to TRBJ1-2; 12 bases line up with TRBD1. V was pared by 4 bases and J by 8 bases, with 6 bases of the junction left unmatched. The CDR3 extends over 14 amino acids. CDR1 and CDR2 from the germline V gene are SGHTS and YDEGEE. The CDR3, as DNA: TGTGCCAGCAGCCCGGGACAGGGGGCAGTCGGCTACACCTTC. Amino acid sequence: CASSPGQGAVGYTF.

The chain recombines TRBV27 with TRBJ2-5; 8 bases agree with TRBD1. With 4 bases clipped from V and 6 bases from J, the junction kept 13 bases outside the gene matches. There are 16 residues in the CDR3. Germline V gene data show CDR1 as MNHEY and CDR2 as SMNVEV (reference sequence). The CDR3 DNA reads TGTGCCAGCAGTTCAGGGGGCGTAAGAATTGCAAAGACCCAGTACTTC. Its translation is CASSSGGVRIAKTQYF.

The chain recombines TRBV27 with TRBJ2-1; 8 bases align to TRBD1. The CDR3 runs 17 residues. Germline trimming cut 5 bases from V and 4 bases from J; bases unmatched to any gene: 13. The germline V gene has CDR1 MNHEY and CDR2 SMNVEV (reference sequence). The CDR3 sequence is CASSPRQGPFIYNEQFF. The CDR3 DNA sequence: TGTGCCAGCAGTCCGAGACAGGGGCCCTTTATTTACAATGAGCAGTTCTTC.

The rearrangement joins TRBV4-3 to TRBJ1-6; D gene ambiguous. The germline V and J ends were trimmed by 0 bases and 7 bases, with 10 bases remaining between them. This CDR3 is built from 15 residues. Per germline, CDR1 LGHNA and CDR2 YSLEER. The CDR3 loop reads CASSQERGPNSPLHF. CDR3 bases: TGCGCCAGCAGCCAAGAGCGGGGTCCCAATTCACCCCTCCACTTT.

The chain combines TRBV4-3 with TRBJ1-1; D uncertain. Looked up from germline, CDR1 is LGHNA and CDR2 is YSLEER. The CDR3 sequence is 14 residues long. Deletions cut 1 base from V and 4 bases from J, with 10 bases between. The CDR3 sequence: CASSQADLSTEAFF. The CDR3 coding sequence is TGCGCCAGCAGCCAAGCGGATCTAAGCACTGAAGCTTTCTTT.

The J gene is TRBJ2-7, the V gene TRBV2; D ambiguous. Trimming took off 10 bases at V and 1 base at J, with 20 bases between the two ends. From germline, CDR1 is SNHLY and CDR2 FYNNEI. This CDR3 contains 15 residues. This chain's CDR3 is CATTLSEGTSYEQYF. CDR3 nucleotide sequence: TGTGCCACCACCCTGAGCGAAGGAACTTCCTACGAGCAGTACTTC.

The chain is built from TRBV28 and TRBJ1-4; the match to TRBD1 covers 7 bases. Per germline, CDR1 MDHEN and CDR2 SYDVKM. The ends lost 5 bases at V and 4 bases at J; junction bases unmatched: 7. There are 15 residues in the CDR3. Here the CDR3 reads CASSTRGPHNEKLFF. The CDR3 DNA sequence: TGTGCCAGCAGTACTAGGGGGCCCCATAATGAAAAACTGTTTTTT.

The chain uses TRBV4-3 and TRBJ2-1; 10 bases map to TRBD1. Trimming took 4 bases from V and 6 from J; bases not matched to a gene: 12. Germline assignment: CDR1 LGHNA and CDR2 YSLEER. The CDR3 totals 17 residues. CDR3 region: CASSRPAGQGLSNEQFF. CDR3 in DNA: TGCGCCAGCAGCCGGCCTGCGGGACAGGGGCTTTCCAATGAGCAGTTCTTC.

V is TRBV4-1 and J is TRBJ2-2; 8 bases are shared with TRBD2. From germline, CDR1 is MGHRA and CDR2 YSYEKL. The length of the CDR3 is 17 residues. J gave up 4 bases and V 4 bases, and 11 bases lay outside the gene matches. CDR3 region: CASSPRLSGSTTGELFF. The DNA of the CDR3 is TGCGCCAGCAGCCCCCGCCTGAGCGGGAGCACCACCGGGGAGCTGTTTTTT.

There are a few counts of this clone. V is TRBV28 and J is TRBJ2-4; no reliable D call. Germline V gene lookup returns CDR1 MDHEN and CDR2 SYDVKM. Trimming took off 5 bases at V and 8 bases at J, with 10 bases between the two ends. The CDR3 covers 12 residues. The CDR3 is CASSTARDIQYF. CDR3 bases: TGTGCCAGCAGTACGGCTCGGGACATTCAGTACTTC. The variable domain in full, with the rest retrieved from reference TRBV28 and TRBJ2-4, is DVKVTQSSRYLVKRTGEKVFLECVQDMDHENMFWYRQDPGLGLRLIYFSYDVKMKEKGDIPEGYSVSREKKERFSLILESASTNQTSMYLCASSTARDIQYFGAGTRLSVL.

The chain carries TRBV4-1 and TRBJ2-2; a weak D match, TRBD1 (6 bases). Germline V lookup: CDR1 MGHRA, CDR2 YSYEKL. This CDR3 has 15 amino acids. V lost 3 bases and J 6 bases, leaving 14 bases between the germline ends. The CDR3 region is CASSQEIRTAGELFF. The CDR3 DNA reads TGCGCCAGCAGCCAGGAAATCCGGACAGCCGGGGAGCTGTTTTTT.

The chain links TRBV5-1 to TRBJ1-1, with TRBD1 as a possible D gene (5 bases). The V end was cut by 5 bases, the J end by 3 bases, with 20 bases between. Germline CDR1 SGHRS, CDR2 YFSETQ. The CDR3 sequence is 16 residues long. CDR3 sequence (DNA): TGCGCCAGCAGGCCGCGGGGGAGAGTTGGGGACACTGAAGCTTTCTTT. Its protein product is CASRPRGRVGDTEAFF.

The J gene is TRBJ2-7, the V gene TRBV28; D is undetermined. Germline assignment: CDR1 MDHEN and CDR2 SYDVKM. The CDR3 contains 15 residues. V dropped 1 base and J dropped 5 bases, with 15 bases sitting between them. CDR3 coding DNA: TGTGCCAGCAGTTTATCCCCCTCTTTTACGGACGAGCAGTACTTC. Translating it yields CASSLSPSFTDEQYF.

In DNA, the CDR3 is TGTGCCAGCAGTTACTTTTACCGGGATTCCTATGGCTACACCTTC. As protein: CASSYFYRDSYGYTF. J is TRBJ1-2 and V is TRBV6-5; no clear D gene. The CDR3 covers 15 residues. V shed 1 base and J shed 4 bases, with 13 bases lying between them. Germline assignment: CDR1 MNHEY and CDR2 SVGAGI.

The V gene is TRBV5-6, the J gene TRBJ1-5, with a tentative D call TRBD1 (5 bases). The germline gives CDR1 SGHDT, CDR2 YYEEEE. Trimming left V 0 bases short and J 0 bases short, with 10 bases between. This CDR3 contains 16 residues. Written as DNA, the CDR3 is TGTGCCAGCAGCTTGGGGGGACCGAATAGCAATCAGCCCCAGCATTTT. It encodes CASSLGGPNSNQPQHF.

This clone was counted between two and nine times. The CDR3 is CASSPEEGPGAFF. Written as DNA, the CDR3 is TGCGCCAGCAGCCCGGAGGAGGGCCCGGGAGCTTTCTTT. The chain employs TRBV5-1 and TRBJ1-1; D not certain. Germline V CDR1 and CDR2: SGHRS, YFSETQ. CDR3 length: 13 residues. Trimming pared 4 bases from V and 10 bases from J, leaving 17 bases between.

This clone was seen a single time. The chain combines TRBV5-1 with TRBJ2-5; 8 bases align to TRBD1. The CDR3 length is 14 residues. V shed 2 bases and J 5 bases; nucleotides not matched to a gene: 5. Germline CDR1 and CDR2: SGHRS and YFSETQ. CDR3 coding DNA: TGCGCCAGCAGCTTATGGGACAGGTGGGAGACCCAGTACTTC. Its translation is CASSLWDRWETQYF.

The sample holds one count of this clone. The CDR3 loop is CASTNHGSYNEQFF. The CDR3 region has the DNA TGTGCCAGTACCAACCACGGGAGCTACAATGAGCAGTTCTTC. This rearrangement joins TRBV19 to TRBJ2-1; tentative D call: TRBD2 (6 bases). Trimming shortened V by 7 bases and J by 3 bases, and 13 bases separated the two germline ends. The CDR3 is 14 amino acids. Per germline, CDR1 LNHDA and CDR2 SQIVND (reference sequence).

This clone was found once. The gene calls are TRBV6-5 and TRBJ1-1; D perhaps matches TRBD1 (6 bases). Trimming cost V 5 bases and J 6 bases, with 10 bases left between them. The CDR3 consists of 12 residues. Germline V CDR1 and CDR2: MNHEY, SVGAGI. The DNA of the CDR3 is TGTGCCAGCAGTCGGGGGCTCGCTGAAGCTTTCTTT. Translation: CASSRGLAEAFF.

The chain carries TRBV29-1 and TRBJ2-7; tentative D call: TRBD1 (6 bases). This CDR3 region has 13 residues. Between the trimmed V and J ends, which lost 3 bases and 3 bases, there was a span of 12 bases. The germline gives CDR1 SQVTM, CDR2 ANQGSEA. CDR3 loop: CSVDGQGLYEQYF. The CDR3 DNA reads TGCAGCGTTGATGGGCAGGGGCTCTACGAGCAGTACTTC.

This clone was detected a few times. The V gene is TRBV4-1, the J gene TRBJ1-6; possible D gene TRBD1, 5 bases. The CDR3 is 14 amino acids. Germline assignment: CDR1 MGHRA and CDR2 YSYEKL. Trimming took 2 bases from V and 9 from J, leaving 11 bases between them. CDR3 protein: CASSQRQQTSPLHF. CDR3 DNA sequence: TGCGCCAGCAGCCAAAGACAGCAAACTTCACCCCTCCACTTT.

This clone was observed many times. The chain links TRBV6-6 to TRBJ2-1; TRBD2 agrees at 11 bases. Trimming at V came to 5 bases and at J to 7 bases, leaving 7 bases not matched to a gene. The CDR3 runs to 15 residues. Germline CDR1 MNHNY, CDR2 SVGAGI (reference sequence). The CDR3 nucleotides are TGTGCCAGCAGTAAGACTAGCGGGAAAACGAATGAGCAGTTCTTC. Its protein is CASSKTSGKTNEQFF.

CDR3 region: CASSATGGGFGNQPQHF. In nucleotides, the CDR3 is TGTGCCAGCAGTGCGACAGGGGGCGGGTTCGGTAATCAGCCCCAGCATTTT. The chain joins TRBV25-1 to TRBJ1-5; TRBD1 aligns across 10 bases. Looked up from germline, CDR1 is MGHDK and CDR2 is SYGVNS. The V gene end was trimmed by 4 bases and the J gene end by 4 bases; junction bases not matched to a gene: 10. The CDR3 runs 17 residues.